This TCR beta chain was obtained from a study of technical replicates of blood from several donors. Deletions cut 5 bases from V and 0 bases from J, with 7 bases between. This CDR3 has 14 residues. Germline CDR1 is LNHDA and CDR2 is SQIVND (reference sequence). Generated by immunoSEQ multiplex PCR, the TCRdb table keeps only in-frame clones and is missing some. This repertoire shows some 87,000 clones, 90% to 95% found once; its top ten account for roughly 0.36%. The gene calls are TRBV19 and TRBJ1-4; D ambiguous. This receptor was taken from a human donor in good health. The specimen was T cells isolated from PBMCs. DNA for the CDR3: TGTGCCAGTAGTCCCGGGACAACTAATGAAAAACTGTTTTTT. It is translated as CASSPGTTNEKLFF.